This TCR beta chain was sequenced in a study of glioma-infiltrating T cells after dendritic cell vaccination. About the research overall: Patients had newly diagnosed or recurrent glioblastoma and received dendritic cell vaccines. Dendritic cell vaccine was injected intradermally three times, biweekly.

The CDR3 length is 15 residues. Deletions cut 5 bases from V and 1 base from J, with 14 bases between. CDR1 LNHDA and CDR2 SQIVND come from the germline V gene (reference sequence). The time point is: after dendritic cell vaccination, including at tumor progression/relapse. Fresh-frozen tumor tissue and more than two years of survival data were available for all. Isocitrate dehydrogenase mutation was absent in all glioblastoma patients. Profiled with immunoSEQ multiplex PCR; TCRdb holds only in-frame clones, not every one. The table shows 90,000 to 110,000 clones, with around 87% occurring only once. The chain combines TRBV19 with TRBJ1-1; possibly TRBD1 for D (6 bases). The sample here was blood, taken after dendritic cell vaccination. The sequence came from a human donor with glioblastoma. CDR3 protein: CASSASLTGNTEAFF. In DNA form, the CDR3 reads TGTGCCAGTAGTGCCTCCTTGACAGGGAACACTGAAGCTTTCTTT. The full variable domain, completed using reference TRBV19 and TRBJ1-1, is DGGITQSPKYLFRKEGQNVTLSCEQNLNHDAMYWYRQDPGQGLRLIYYSQIVNDFQKGDIAEGYSVSREKKESFPLTVTSAQKNPTAFYLCASSASLTGNTEAFFGQGTRLTVV.